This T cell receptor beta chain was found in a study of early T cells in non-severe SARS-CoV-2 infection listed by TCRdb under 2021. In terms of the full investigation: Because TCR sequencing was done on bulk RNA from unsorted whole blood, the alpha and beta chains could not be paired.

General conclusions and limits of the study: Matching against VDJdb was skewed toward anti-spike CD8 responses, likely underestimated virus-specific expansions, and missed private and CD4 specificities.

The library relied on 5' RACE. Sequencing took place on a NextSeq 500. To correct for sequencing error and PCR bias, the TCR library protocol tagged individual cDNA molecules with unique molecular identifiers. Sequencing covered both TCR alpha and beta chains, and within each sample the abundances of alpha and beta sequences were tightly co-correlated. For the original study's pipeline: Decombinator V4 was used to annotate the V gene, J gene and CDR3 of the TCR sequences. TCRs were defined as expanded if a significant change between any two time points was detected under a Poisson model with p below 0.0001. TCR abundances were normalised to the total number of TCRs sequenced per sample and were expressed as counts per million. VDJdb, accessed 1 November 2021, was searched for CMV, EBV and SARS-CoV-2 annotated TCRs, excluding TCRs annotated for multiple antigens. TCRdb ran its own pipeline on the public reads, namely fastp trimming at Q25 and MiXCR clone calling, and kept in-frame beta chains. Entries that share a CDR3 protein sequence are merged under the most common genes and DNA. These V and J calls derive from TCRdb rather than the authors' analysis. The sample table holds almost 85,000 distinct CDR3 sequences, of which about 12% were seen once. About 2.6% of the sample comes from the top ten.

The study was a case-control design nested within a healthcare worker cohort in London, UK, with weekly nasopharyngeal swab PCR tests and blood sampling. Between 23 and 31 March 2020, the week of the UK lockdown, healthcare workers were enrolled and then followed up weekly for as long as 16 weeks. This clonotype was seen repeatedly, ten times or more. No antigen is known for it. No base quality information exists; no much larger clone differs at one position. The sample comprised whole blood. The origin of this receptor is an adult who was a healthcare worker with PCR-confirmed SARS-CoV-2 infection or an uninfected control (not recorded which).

The DNA is TGCAGTGCTGCTACAGCGAGCTATGGCTACACCTTC. This translates into CSAATASYGYTF. The V and J genes are TRBV20-1 and TRBJ1-2, with the identity of the D gene unclear. V lost 5 bases and J lost 4 bases; the stretch between them is 11 bases long. The CDR3 numbers 12 residues from cysteine through phenylalanine. Here the CDR3 DNA is all that survives: 36 bases in frame from base 1. CDR1 and CDR2 are drawn from the germline V gene (reference sequence): DFQATT, SNEGSKA.